The rows below give T cell receptor beta chains drawn from one sample of a study of T cell changes during pregnancy in multiple sclerosis. Clones were sequenced by immunoSEQ multiplex PCR, and TCRdb holds only the in-frame ones, with some missing. The sample lists tens of thousands of clones, about nine tenths occurring once. The sample in question was CD4+ T cells from peripheral blood mononuclear cells, obtained after pregnancy. Receptors were obtained from a female donor with multiple sclerosis, enrolled in a pregnancy study. Both conserved end residues are part of each CDR3. The D gene is left open where the match is weak. Rows may omit the clone size; those that give it use once, few, many or a size class.

J gene,V gene,D gene,clone size,CDR3 protein,CDR3 DNA
TRBJ2-7,TRBV7-8,-,-,CASSFAPNPPYEQYF,TGTGCCAGCAGCTTTGCGCCGAATCCGCCCTACGAGCAGTACTTC
TRBJ2-2,TRBV7-2,-,-,CASSSDGRGYTGELFF,TGTGCCAGCAGCTCTGACGGTAGGGGATACACCGGGGAGCTGTTTTTT
TRBJ1-3,TRBV2,-,-,CAVLPNSGNTIYF,TGTGCCGTACTACCAAACTCTGGAAACACCATATATTTT
TRBJ1-3,TRBV7-6,-,-,CASSLAPIQGSSGNTIYF,TGTGCCAGCAGCTTAGCACCAATCCAGGGGAGCTCTGGAAACACCATATATTTT
TRBJ1-2,TRBV5-6,-,-,CASSLGQGRNYGYTF,TGTGCCAGCAGCTTGGGGCAGGGTCGAAACTATGGCTACACCTTC
TRBJ1-5,TRBV6-1,-,-,CASSERPGGWGSNQPQHF,TGTGCCAGCAGTGAGAGGCCGGGGGGATGGGGAAGCAATCAGCCCCAGCATTTT
TRBJ2-7,TRBV5-1,TRBD2,-,CASGMGTSGGFTYEQYF,TGCGCCAGCGGTATGGGGACTAGCGGGGGTTTTACCTACGAGCAGTACTTC
TRBJ1-2,TRBV5-1,-,-,CASSPQGSHLNYGYTF,TGCGCCAGCAGCCCCCAAGGGAGCCACCTTAACTATGGCTACACCTTC
TRBJ2-1,TRBV7-3,-,-,CASSKDYFPNEQFF,TGTGCCAGCAGCAAGGACTATTTCCCTAATGAGCAGTTCTTC
TRBJ2-3,TRBV7-9,TRBD1,-,CASSSGTGVGTDTQYF,TGTGCCAGCAGCTCCGGGACAGGGGTCGGCACAGATACGCAGTATTTT
TRBJ1-2,TRBV29-1,TRBD1,-,CSVGDRGLLYGYTF,TGCAGCGTTGGAGACAGGGGTCTACTCTATGGCTACACCTTC
TRBJ1-4,TRBV7-9,TRBD1,-,CASSSQRQGAELFF,TGTGCCAGCAGCTCACAACGCCAGGGGGCAGAACTGTTTTTT
TRBJ1-1,TRBV5-4,-,-,CASSQQGTEAFF,TGTGCCAGCAGCCAACAGGGCACTGAAGCTTTCTTT
TRBJ2-1,TRBV7-2,-,-,CASSPGAPSSYNEQFF,TGTGCCAGCAGCCCTGGGGCTCCGAGCTCCTACAATGAGCAGTTCTTC
TRBJ2-1,TRBV25-1,-,-,CASSDRLLTHNEQFF,TGTGCCAGCAGTGATAGGCTATTGACTCACAATGAGCAGTTCTTC
TRBJ2-7,TRBV27,TRBD1,-,CASSPTRGQAFSYEQYF,TGTGCCAGCAGCCCAACTCGAGGACAGGCCTTCTCCTACGAGCAGTACTTC
TRBJ2-3,TRBV7-3,-,-,CASSLQGTSTDTQYF,TGTGCCAGCAGCCTACAGGGGACTAGCACAGATACGCAGTATTTT
TRBJ2-7,TRBV27,-,-,CASSPIGTGYEQYF,TGTGCCAGCAGTCCCATCGGGACTGGCTACGAGCAGTACTTC
TRBJ2-3,TRBV30,TRBD1,-,CAWITDRVADTQYF,TGTGCCTGGATCACGGACAGGGTGGCAGATACGCAGTATTTT
TRBJ2-2,TRBV10-3,-,-,CAISDYARIRGDAGELFF,TGTGCCATCAGTGACTACGCCCGGATCAGGGGGGACGCCGGGGAGCTGTTTTTT
TRBJ1-6,TRBV30,-,-,CAWSTTGINNSPLHF,TGTGCCTGGAGTACTACCGGGATAAATAATTCACCCCTCCACTTT
TRBJ2-1,TRBV11-1,TRBD1,-,CASRTGLNEQFF,TGTGCCAGCAGGACAGGGCTCAATGAGCAGTTCTTC
TRBJ2-7,TRBV7-2,-,-,CASSLGGVGSGQLYEQYF,TGTGCCAGCAGCTTAGGAGGGGTAGGGTCGGGACAACTCTACGAGCAGTACTTC
TRBJ1-2,TRBV7-2,TRBD1,-,CASSLMGQGIGGAYGYTF,TGTGCCAGCAGCTTAATGGGACAGGGGATTGGGGGAGCTTATGGCTACACCTTC
TRBJ1-1,TRBV29-1,TRBD1,-,CSVKTGANTEAFF,TGCAGCGTCAAGACAGGGGCGAACACTGAAGCTTTCTTT
TRBJ1-1,TRBV9,TRBD1,-,CASSIQGVHTEAFF,TGTGCCAGCAGCATACAGGGGGTTCACACTGAAGCTTTCTTT
TRBJ1-2,TRBV18,-,few,CASSSLDLTYGYTF,TGTGCCAGCTCATCGCTTGACTTGACCTATGGCTACACCTTC
TRBJ1-2,TRBV5-1,TRBD1,-,CASSRLPGQGGDYGYTF,TGCGCCAGCAGCCGACTGCCGGGACAGGGCGGGGACTATGGCTACACCTTC
TRBJ2-2,TRBV25-1,-,-,CASSEFRVNTGELFF,TGTGCCAGCAGTGAATTCCGAGTGAACACCGGGGAGCTGTTTTTT